This T cell receptor beta chain was captured by sequencing in a study of cytomegalovirus exposure and HLA in healthy donors. Regarding the study as a whole: In vitro confirmation showed three CMV-associated chains to be CMV antigen specific. A later analysis revealed that TCR association rates differed between HLA loci, peaking at DRB1 and bottoming out at HLA-C.

The study ran its PCR with 60 Vbeta and 13 Jbeta primers. Method: immunoSEQ multiplex PCR; TCRdb's copy keeps in-frame clones and lacks some. This table holds approximately 190,000 clones, about 85% found once. The CDR3 runs to 14 residues. Germline CDR1 and CDR2: GTSNPN and SVGIG (reference sequence). Trimming cost V 4 bases and J 7 bases; bases outside gene matches: 7. Of note for this clone: Its antigen is as yet unknown.

The sequencing input was PBMCs. The chain employs TRBV30 and TRBJ1-4, with 9 bases identical to TRBD1. This receptor was obtained from a boy under 10 years old in good health and CMV-seronegative. CDR3 residues: CAWNRQGVGEKLFF. The CDR3 DNA reads TGTGCCTGGAACCGACAGGGGGTGGGTGAAAAACTGTTTTTT.